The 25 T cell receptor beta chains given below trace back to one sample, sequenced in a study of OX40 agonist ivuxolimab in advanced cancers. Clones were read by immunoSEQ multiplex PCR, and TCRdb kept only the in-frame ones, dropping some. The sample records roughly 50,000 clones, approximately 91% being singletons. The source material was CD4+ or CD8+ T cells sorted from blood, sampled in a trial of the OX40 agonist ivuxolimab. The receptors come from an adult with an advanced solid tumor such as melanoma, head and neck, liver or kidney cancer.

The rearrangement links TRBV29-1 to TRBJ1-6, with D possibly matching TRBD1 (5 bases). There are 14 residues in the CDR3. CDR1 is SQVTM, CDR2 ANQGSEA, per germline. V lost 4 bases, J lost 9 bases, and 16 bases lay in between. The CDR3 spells CSVGRAGNGSPLHF. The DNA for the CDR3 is TGCAGCGTTGGGAGAGCAGGGAACGGTTCACCCCTCCACTTT.

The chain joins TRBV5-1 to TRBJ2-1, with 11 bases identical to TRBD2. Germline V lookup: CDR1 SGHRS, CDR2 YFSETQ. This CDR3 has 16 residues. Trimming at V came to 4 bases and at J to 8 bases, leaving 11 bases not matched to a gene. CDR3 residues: CASSELAGAGSHEQFF. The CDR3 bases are TGCGCCAGCAGCGAACTAGCGGGAGCGGGGTCCCATGAGCAGTTCTTC.

CDR3 nucleotide sequence: TGTGCCAGCAGCCCGGGACAGCACTATGGCTACACCTTC. The encoded protein is CASSPGQHYGYTF. The rearrangement joins TRBV5-4 to TRBJ1-2; 7 bases align to TRBD1. Germline V gene lookup returns CDR1 SGHNT and CDR2 YYREEE (reference sequence). This CDR3 has 13 amino acids. The V and J ends lost 4 bases and 3 bases, in that order; junction bases with no gene match: 3.

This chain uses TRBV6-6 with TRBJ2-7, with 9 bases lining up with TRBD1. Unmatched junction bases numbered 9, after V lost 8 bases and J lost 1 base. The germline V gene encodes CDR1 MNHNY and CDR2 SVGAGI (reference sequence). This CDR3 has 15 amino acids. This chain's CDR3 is CASGRPGQGSYEQYF. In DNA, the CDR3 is TGTGCCAGCGGTCGCCCGGGACAGGGTTCCTACGAGCAGTACTTC.

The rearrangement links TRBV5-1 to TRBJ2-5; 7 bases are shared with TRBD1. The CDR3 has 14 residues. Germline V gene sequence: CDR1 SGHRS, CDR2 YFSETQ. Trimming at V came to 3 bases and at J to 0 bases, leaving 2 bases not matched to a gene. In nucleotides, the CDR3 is TGCGCCAGCAGCTCGACAGGGTACCAAGAGACCCAGTACTTC. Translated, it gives CASSSTGYQETQYF.

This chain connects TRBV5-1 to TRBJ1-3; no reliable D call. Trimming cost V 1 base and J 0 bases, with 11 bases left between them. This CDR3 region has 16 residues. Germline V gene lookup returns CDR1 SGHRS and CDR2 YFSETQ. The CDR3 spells CASSLFSPFSGNTIYF. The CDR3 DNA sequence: TGCGCCAGCAGCTTGTTTTCCCCATTCTCTGGAAACACCATATATTTT.

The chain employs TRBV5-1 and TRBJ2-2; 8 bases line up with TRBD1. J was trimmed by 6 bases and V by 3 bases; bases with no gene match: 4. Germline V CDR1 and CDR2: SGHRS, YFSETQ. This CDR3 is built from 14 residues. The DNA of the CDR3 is TGCGCCAGCAGCTGGACAGGGTCGTCCGGGGAGCTGTTTTTT. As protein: CASSWTGSSGELFF.

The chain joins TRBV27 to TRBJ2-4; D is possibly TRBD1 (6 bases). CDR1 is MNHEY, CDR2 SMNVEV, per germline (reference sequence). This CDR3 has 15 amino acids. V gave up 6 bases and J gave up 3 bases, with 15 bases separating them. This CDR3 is CASRQGRSLKNIQYF. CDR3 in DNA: TGTGCCAGCAGACAGGGACGGAGTCTCAAAAACATTCAGTACTTC.

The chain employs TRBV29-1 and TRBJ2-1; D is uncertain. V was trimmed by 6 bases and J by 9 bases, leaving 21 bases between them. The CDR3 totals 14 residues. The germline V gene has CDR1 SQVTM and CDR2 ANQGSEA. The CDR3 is CSVADQTDMAEQFF. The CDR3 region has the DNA TGCAGCGTCGCTGACCAGACGGATATGGCTGAGCAGTTCTTC.

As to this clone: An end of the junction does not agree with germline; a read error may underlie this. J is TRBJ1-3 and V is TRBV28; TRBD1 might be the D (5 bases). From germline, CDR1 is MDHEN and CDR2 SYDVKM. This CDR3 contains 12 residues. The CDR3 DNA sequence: TGTGCCAGCGGTGGAACGGACACCCTTCCCCATTTT. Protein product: CASGGTDTLPHF.

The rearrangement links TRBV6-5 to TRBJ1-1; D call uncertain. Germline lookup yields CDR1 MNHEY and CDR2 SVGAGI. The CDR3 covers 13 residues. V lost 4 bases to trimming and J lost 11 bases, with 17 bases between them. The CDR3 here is CASSSGLIRGAFF. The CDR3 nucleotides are TGTGCCAGCAGTTCCGGACTCATTAGAGGGGCTTTCTTT.

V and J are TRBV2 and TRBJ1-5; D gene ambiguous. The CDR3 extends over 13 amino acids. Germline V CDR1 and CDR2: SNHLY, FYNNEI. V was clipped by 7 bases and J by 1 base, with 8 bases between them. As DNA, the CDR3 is TGTGCCAGCAATGGAGACAGCAATCAGCCCCAGCATTTT. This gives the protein CASNGDSNQPQHF.

For the CDR3, the DNA is TGTGCCAGCAGCTTTGACGAGGGCCCCTCCTACGAGCAGTACTTC. Translating gives CASSFDEGPSYEQYF. V is TRBV5-4 and J is TRBJ2-7; weak D call: TRBD2 (5 bases). The CDR3 runs 15 residues. Per the germline V gene, CDR1 is SGHNT and CDR2 is YYREEE (reference sequence). Deletions cut 2 bases from V and 0 bases from J, with 12 bases between.

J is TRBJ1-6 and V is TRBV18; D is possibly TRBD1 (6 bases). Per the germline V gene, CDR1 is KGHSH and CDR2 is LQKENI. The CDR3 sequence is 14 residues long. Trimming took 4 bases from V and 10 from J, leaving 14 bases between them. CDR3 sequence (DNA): TGTGCCAGCTCACTGGACAGTCCAGGATCACCCCTCCACTTT. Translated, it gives CASSLDSPGSPLHF.

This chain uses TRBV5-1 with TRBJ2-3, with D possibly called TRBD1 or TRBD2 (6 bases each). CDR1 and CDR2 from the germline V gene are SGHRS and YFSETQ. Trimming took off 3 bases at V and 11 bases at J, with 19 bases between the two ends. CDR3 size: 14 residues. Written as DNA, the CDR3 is TGCGCCAGCAGCTCGCCCGAAGGAGGGGGAAAGCAGTATTTT. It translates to CASSSPEGGGKQYF. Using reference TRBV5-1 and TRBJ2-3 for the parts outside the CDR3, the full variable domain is KAGVTQTPRYLIKTRGQQVTLSCSPISGHRSVSWYQQTPGQGLQFLFEYFSETQRNKGNFPGRFSGRQFSNSRSEMNVSTLELGDSALYLCASSSPEGGGKQYFGPGTRLTVL.

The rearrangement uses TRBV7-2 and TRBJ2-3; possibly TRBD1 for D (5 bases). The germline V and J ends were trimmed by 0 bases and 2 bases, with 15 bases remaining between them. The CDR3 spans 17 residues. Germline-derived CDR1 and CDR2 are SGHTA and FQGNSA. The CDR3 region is CASSLAGQGGVTDTQYF. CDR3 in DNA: TGTGCCAGCAGCTTAGCAGGTCAGGGTGGGGTCACAGATACGCAGTATTTT. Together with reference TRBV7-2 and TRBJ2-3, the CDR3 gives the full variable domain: GAGVSQSPSNKVTEKGKDVELRCDPISGHTALYWYRQSLGQGLEFLIYFQGNSAPDKSGLPSDRFSAERTGGSVSTLTIQRTQQEDSAVYLCASSLAGQGGVTDTQYFGPGTRLTVL.

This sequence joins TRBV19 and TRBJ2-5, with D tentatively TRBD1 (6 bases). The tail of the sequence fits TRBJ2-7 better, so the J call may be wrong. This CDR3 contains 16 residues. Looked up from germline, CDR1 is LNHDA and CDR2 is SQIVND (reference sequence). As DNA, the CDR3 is TGTGCCAGTAGTATGGGCAGGGGAAGATTGTCCTACGAGCAGTACTTC. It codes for CASSMGRGRLSYEQYF.

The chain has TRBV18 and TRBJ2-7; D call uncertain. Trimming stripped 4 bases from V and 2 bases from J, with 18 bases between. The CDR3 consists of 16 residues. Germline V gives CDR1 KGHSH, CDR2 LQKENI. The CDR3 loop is CASSLSAMGMPYEQYF. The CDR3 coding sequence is TGTGCCAGCTCACTTTCCGCAATGGGGATGCCCTACGAGCAGTACTTC.

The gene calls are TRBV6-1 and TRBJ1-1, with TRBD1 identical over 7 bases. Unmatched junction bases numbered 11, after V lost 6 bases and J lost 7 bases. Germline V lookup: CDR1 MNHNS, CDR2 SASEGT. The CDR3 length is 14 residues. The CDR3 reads CASSPQGRFGEAFF. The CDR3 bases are TGTGCCAGCAGCCCACAGGGGAGGTTCGGTGAAGCTTTCTTT.

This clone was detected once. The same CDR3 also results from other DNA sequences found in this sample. CDR3 in amino acids: CASSVGLAEQETQYF. The CDR3 coding sequence is TGTGCCAGCAGCGTGGGACTAGCGGAACAAGAGACCCAGTACTTC. The chain uses TRBV9 and TRBJ2-5; 11 bases match TRBD2. J was trimmed by 2 bases and V by 2 bases; bases with no gene match: 2. This CDR3 spans 15 amino acids. Germline V gene data show CDR1 as SGDLS and CDR2 as YYNGEE.

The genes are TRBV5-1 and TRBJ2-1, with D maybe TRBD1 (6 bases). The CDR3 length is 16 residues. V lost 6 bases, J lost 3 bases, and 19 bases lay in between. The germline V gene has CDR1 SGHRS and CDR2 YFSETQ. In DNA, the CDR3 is TGCGCCAGCACAGAGAGGGGGACGCGGAGCTACAATGAGCAGTTCTTC. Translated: CASTERGTRSYNEQFF. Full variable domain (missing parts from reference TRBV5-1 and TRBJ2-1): KAGVTQTPRYLIKTRGQQVTLSCSPISGHRSVSWYQQTPGQGLQFLFEYFSETQRNKGNFPGRFSGRQFSNSRSEMNVSTLELGDSALYLCASTERGTRSYNEQFFGPGTRLTVL.

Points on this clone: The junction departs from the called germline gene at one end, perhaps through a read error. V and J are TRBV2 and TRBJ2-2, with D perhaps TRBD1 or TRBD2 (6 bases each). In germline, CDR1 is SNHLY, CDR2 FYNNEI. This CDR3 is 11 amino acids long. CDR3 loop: CASSDGGTQSF. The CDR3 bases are TGTGCCAGCAGTGATGGGGGGACACAATCCTTT.

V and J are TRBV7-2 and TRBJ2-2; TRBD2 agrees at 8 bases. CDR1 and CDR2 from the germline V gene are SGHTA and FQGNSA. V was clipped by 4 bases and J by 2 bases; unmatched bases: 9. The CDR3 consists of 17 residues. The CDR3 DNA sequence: TGTGCCAGCAGCTGGCCCAGGGCGGGGGGAAACACCGGGGAGCTGTTTTTT. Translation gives CASSWPRAGGNTGELFF.

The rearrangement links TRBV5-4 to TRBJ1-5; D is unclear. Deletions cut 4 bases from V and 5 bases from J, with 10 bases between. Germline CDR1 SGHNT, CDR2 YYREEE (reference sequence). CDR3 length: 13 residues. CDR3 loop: CASSPRPDQPQHF. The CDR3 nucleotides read TGTGCCAGCAGCCCCCGACCAGATCAGCCCCAGCATTTT.

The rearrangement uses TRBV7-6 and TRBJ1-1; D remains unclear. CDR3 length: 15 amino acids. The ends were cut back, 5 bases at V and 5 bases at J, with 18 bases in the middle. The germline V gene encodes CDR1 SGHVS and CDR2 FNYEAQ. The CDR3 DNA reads TGTGCCAGCAGCCGCCTGGTGGAGTTCAGGACTGAAGCTTTCTTT. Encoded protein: CASSRLVEFRTEAFF.